The subject of this entry is one TCR beta chain. This record comes from a study of shared clonotypes between healthy human individuals. Repertoires were generated with immunoSEQ multiplex PCR, while TCRdb's copy carries only in-frame clones and drops some. The repertoire has 450,000 or so clones, 77% of them found once; the top ten carry around 11%. This TCR was recovered from a woman aged 40-49 years in good health. Some clones in this sample may be carry-over from other donors' samples. Sequencing was performed on PBMCs.

The CDR3 reads CASSLEAGGEKLFF. Written as DNA, the CDR3 is TGTGCCAGCAGCTTGGAGGCAGGGGGTGAAAAACTGTTTTTT. This rearrangement joins TRBV5-6 to TRBJ1-4; 7 nucleotides match TRBD1. This CDR3 is 14 amino acids long. Germline CDR1 SGHDT, CDR2 YYEEEE. Unmatched junction bases numbered 3, after V lost 0 bases and J lost 7 bases.